The 28 T cell receptor beta chains given below trace back to one sample, sequenced in a study of cytomegalovirus exposure and HLA in healthy donors. Both 60 Vbeta primers and 13 Jbeta primers went into the PCR. Some clones are missing from TCRdb's copy, which holds only in-frame ones; the method was immunoSEQ multiplex PCR. This sample has roughly 100,000 clones, with approximately 80% found just once. The specimen was PBMCs. Receptors originate from a woman aged 18-30 years in good health and CMV-seropositive.

The chain combines TRBV10-3 with TRBJ1-4; 7 bases line up with TRBD1. Germline V gene data show CDR1 as ENHRY and CDR2 as SYGVKD. CDR3 size: 19 residues. After removal of 1 base from V and 0 bases from J, the junction contained 11 bases not matched to a gene. The CDR3 sequence is CAISEFAGTALATNEKLFF. The CDR3 bases are TGTGCCATCAGTGAGTTCGCAGGGACAGCCCTAGCAACTAATGAAAAACTGTTTTTT.

The chain couples TRBV6-1 to TRBJ2-6; 7 bases match TRBD1. The CDR3 extends over 16 amino acids. From germline, CDR1 is MNHNS and CDR2 SASEGT. After removal of 2 bases from V and 0 bases from J, the junction contained 1 base not matched to a gene. CDR3 in DNA: TGTGCCAGCAGTGAACCAGGGGGCTCTGGGGCCAACGTCCTGACTTTC. This gives the protein CASSEPGGSGANVLTF.

The chain uses TRBV6-1 and TRBJ2-3; D is undetermined. Germline CDR1 MNHNS, CDR2 SASEGT. Trimming shortened V by 9 bases and J by 1 base, and 14 bases separated the two germline ends. The CDR3 is made up of 14 amino acids. The DNA for the CDR3 is TGTGCCAGTGCGTTGCTAGTAGGCACAGATACGCAGTATTTT. This codes for CASALLVGTDTQYF.

V usage is TRBV30 and J usage is TRBJ2-1; 9 nucleotides match TRBD2. Germline assignment: CDR1 GTSNPN and CDR2 SVGIG (reference sequence). The V and J ends lost 5 bases and 0 bases, in that order; junction bases with no gene match: 5. This CDR3 has 15 residues. CDR3 sequence (DNA): TGTGCCTGGGTTTTAGCGGGAGCCTCCTACAATGAGCAGTTCTTC. Encoded protein: CAWVLAGASYNEQFF.

V usage is TRBV30 and J usage is TRBJ2-2; perhaps TRBD2 as D (5 bases). Germline V gives CDR1 GTSNPN, CDR2 SVGIG (reference sequence). Trimming shortened V by 2 bases and J by 11 bases, and 12 bases separated the two germline ends. This CDR3 contains 12 residues. CDR3 DNA: TGTGCCTGGAGTCCACGAGGGATCGAGCTGTTTTTT. This codes for CAWSPRGIELFF.

The chain combines TRBV30 with TRBJ1-4; TRBD1 might be the D (5 bases). From germline, CDR1 is GTSNPN and CDR2 SVGIG (reference sequence). V was cut by 1 base and J by 2 bases, with 5 bases left in between. The CDR3 length is 13 residues. The CDR3 DNA follows: TGTGCCTGGAGTGAGGGGACTAATGAAAAACTGTTTTTT. Protein: CAWSEGTNEKLFF.

In its sample, this clone was seen once. This chain uses TRBV2 with TRBJ2-7, with a possible D match to TRBD2 (7 bases). The CDR3 has 12 amino acids. The germline V gene has CDR1 SNHLY and CDR2 FYNNEI. The V and J ends lost 6 bases and 3 bases respectively, with 9 bases between them. DNA for the CDR3: TGTGCCAGCAGAGCGGGACACTACGAGCAGTACTTC. Its translation is CASRAGHYEQYF.

The genes are TRBV6-1 and TRBJ1-1, with D possibly matching TRBD1 (5 bases). Germline V CDR1 and CDR2: MNHNS, SASEGT. This CDR3 comprises 15 residues. With 1 base removed from V and 7 bases from J, the gap between germline ends came to 16 bases. CDR3 sequence (DNA): TGTGCCAGCAGTGAAGAAGGGGCCACTTCTGATGAAGCTTTCTTT. As protein: CASSEEGATSDEAFF.

This clone was picked up a small number of times. The chain uses TRBV11-2 and TRBJ2-5; the match to TRBD2 covers 10 bases. The CDR3 length is 17 residues. Germline V lookup: CDR1 SGHAT, CDR2 FQNNGV. The trim removed 1 base at V and 2 bases at J, leaving 7 bases unmatched. CDR3 sequence (DNA): TGTGCCAGCAGCTTAGTTAGCGGGAGGAACCAGCAAGAGACCCAGTACTTC. Translation gives CASSLVSGRNQQETQYF.

This clone was detected a few times. V and J are TRBV13 and TRBJ2-3; 9 nucleotides align to TRBD2. V was clipped by 5 bases and J by 2 bases; unmatched bases: 20. The germline gives CDR1 PRHDT, CDR2 FYEKMQ (reference sequence). CDR3 length: 20 residues. The CDR3: CASSARLAEDRTGLTDTQYF. The DNA for the CDR3 is TGTGCCAGCAGCGCCCGACTAGCGGAAGACCGAACGGGACTCACAGATACGCAGTATTTT.

The chain couples TRBV7-9 to TRBJ1-3, with D uncertain. CDR1 and CDR2 (germline): SEHNR, FQNEAQ (reference sequence). The CDR3 covers 14 residues. Trimming cost V 11 bases and J 3 bases, with 17 bases left between them. The chain's CDR3 is CASSFSSDGNTIYF. The CDR3 bases are TGTGCCTCCAGCTTTAGTAGTGATGGAAACACCATATATTTT.

The chain is built from TRBV25-1 and TRBJ2-7, with 7 positions matching TRBD1. The germline V gene encodes CDR1 MGHDK and CDR2 SYGVNS. Trimming at V came to 2 bases and at J to 1 base, leaving 8 bases not matched to a gene. CDR3 length equals 16 residues. The CDR3 DNA sequence: TGTGCCAGCAGTGAAATCAACAGGGGATATTCCTACGAGCAGTACTTC. Its protein is CASSEINRGYSYEQYF.

The chain combines TRBV28 with TRBJ1-5; D is undetermined. V was trimmed by 1 base and J by 0 bases, leaving 13 bases between them. CDR1 and CDR2 from the germline V gene are MDHEN and SYDVKM. The CDR3 loop spans 17 amino acids. The CDR3 coding sequence is TGTGCCAGCAGTTTATTTCATGCGGGCAGTAGCAATCAGCCCCAGCATTTT. It translates to CASSLFHAGSSNQPQHF.

CDR3 in DNA: TGTGCCAGCAGCCCCCTAAAGACTAGCGGGAGGGCGGGTGAGCAGTTCTTC. This encodes CASSPLKTSGRAGEQFF. The chain joins TRBV7-8 to TRBJ2-1, with 14 bases matching TRBD2. After removal of 5 bases from V and 9 bases from J, the junction contained 12 bases not matched to a gene. CDR3 length: 17 residues. CDR1 is SGHVS and CDR2 is FQNEAQ in the germline V gene.

The rearrangement uses TRBV21-1 and TRBJ1-2; TRBD1, the D gene given by the table, was not confirmed from the DNA. TRBV21-1 counts as a pseudogene. The CDR3 loop spans 14 amino acids. CDR3 loop: CASSLRTANYGYTF. The CDR3 region has the DNA TGTGCCAGCAGCCTCCGGACAGCTAACTATGGCTACACCTTC.

V usage is TRBV27 and J usage is TRBJ2-3, with D possibly TRBD1 on 5 matching bases. Trimming removed 2 bases at V and 0 bases at J, with 9 bases between. Germline values: CDR1 MNHEY, CDR2 SMNVEV (reference sequence). The CDR3 consists of 15 residues. CDR3 residues: CASSLGAASTDTQYF. The CDR3 DNA reads TGTGCCAGCAGTTTAGGGGCCGCTAGCACAGATACGCAGTATTTT.

The chain couples TRBV9 to TRBJ1-1, with TRBD1 identical over 7 bases. From germline, CDR1 is SGDLS and CDR2 YYNGEE. The junction had 11 bases not matched to a gene; V was cut back by 4 bases and J by 5 bases. The length of the CDR3 is 15 residues. CDR3 in DNA: TGTGCCAGCAGCCCCGGACAGGTTGTGAGGACTGAAGCTTTCTTT. Translated: CASSPGQVVRTEAFF.

The chain is built from TRBV5-5 and TRBJ1-2; TRBD1 might be the D (5 bases). Per the germline V gene, CDR1 is SGHKS and CDR2 is YYEKEE (reference sequence). The CDR3 is made up of 15 amino acids. V was pared by 0 bases and J by 2 bases, with 11 bases between. CDR3 sequence reads: CASSLATTANYGYTF. CDR3 bases: TGTGCCAGCAGCTTGGCGACGACAGCAAACTATGGCTACACCTTC. Full variable domain (remainder filled in from reference TRBV5-5 and TRBJ1-2): DAGVTQSPTHLIKTRGQQVTLRCSPISGHKSVSWYQQVLGQGPQFIFQYYEKEERGRGNFPDRFSARQFPNYSSELNVNALLLGDSALYLCASSLATTANYGYTFGSGTRLTVV.

The chain joins TRBV28 to TRBJ2-3; D is perhaps TRBD1 (5 bases). The CDR3 has 16 residues. Germline V CDR1 and CDR2: MDHEN, SYDVKM. Trimming pared 2 bases from V and 5 bases from J, leaving 17 bases between. CDR3 in amino acids: CASSLTGHIPIDTQYF. In nucleotides, the CDR3 is TGTGCCAGCAGTTTAACCGGACACATCCCCATAGATACGCAGTATTTT.

Remarks on this clone: The same CDR3 can be traced to other DNA sequences in this sample. The V and J genes are TRBV6-1 and TRBJ1-5; D not certain. V dropped 1 base and J dropped 7 bases, with 11 bases sitting between them. CDR3 size: 14 residues. Germline loops: CDR1 MNHNS, CDR2 SASEGT. The CDR3 here is CASSEGGYTQPQHF. In DNA form, the CDR3 reads TGTGCCAGCAGTGAAGGAGGTTACACCCAGCCCCAGCATTTT.

This clone was seen a handful of times. V and J are TRBV30 and TRBJ2-1; 10 bases agree with TRBD2. CDR1 is GTSNPN, CDR2 SVGIG, per germline (reference sequence). The V segment lost 3 bases and the J segment 7 bases; nucleotides outside the gene matches: 6. CDR3 length: 14 amino acids. CDR3 DNA: TGTGCCTGGAGCCTAGCGGGAGAGTATAATGAGCAGTTCTTC. Translated: CAWSLAGEYNEQFF.

The V gene is TRBV5-4, the J gene TRBJ1-1; weak D call: TRBD1 (5 bases). In germline, CDR1 is SGHNT, CDR2 YYREEE (reference sequence). The CDR3 extends over 14 amino acids. V was cut by 4 bases and J by 3 bases, with 13 bases left in between. The CDR3 loop is CASSRRGGDTEAFF. The DNA for the CDR3 is TGTGCCAGCAGCCGGCGGGGGGGGGACACTGAAGCTTTCTTT.

The chain recombines TRBV7-3 with TRBJ2-2; no firm D call. V was cut by 5 bases and J by 5 bases, with 12 bases left in between. This CDR3 is 14 amino acids long. The germline V gene has CDR1 SGHTA and CDR2 FQGTGA. The CDR3: CASSPTELTGELFF. CDR3 DNA: TGTGCCAGCAGCCCCACGGAGTTAACCGGGGAGCTGTTTTTT.

The chain employs TRBV28 and TRBJ1-1, with 7 nucleotides matching TRBD1. Germline V lookup: CDR1 MDHEN, CDR2 SYDVKM. CDR3 length: 11 amino acids. V trimming: 11 bases; J trimming: 10 bases; junction bases outside the gene matches: 10. CDR3 amino acids: CACTGAPGAFF. CDR3 nucleotides: TGTGCCTGTACAGGGGCCCCCGGAGCTTTCTTT.

This chain joins TRBV27 and TRBJ2-7; tentatively, D is TRBD1 (6 bases). The CDR3 spans 15 residues. Germline V gives CDR1 MNHEY, CDR2 SMNVEV (reference sequence). Trimming pared 4 bases from V and 0 bases from J, leaving 13 bases between. CDR3 sequence: CASSYQGLSSYEQYF. CDR3 in DNA: TGTGCCAGCAGTTATCAGGGGTTAAGCTCCTACGAGCAGTACTTC.

The J gene is TRBJ1-3, the V gene TRBV11-3, with D unclear. CDR3 length: 15 amino acids. From germline, CDR1 is SGHNT and CDR2 YENEEA. Between the trimmed V and J ends, which lost 6 bases and 0 bases, there was a span of 12 bases. The DNA for the CDR3 is TGTGCCAGCAGTCTCGACTCCTACTCTGGAAACACCATATATTTT. It codes for CASSLDSYSGNTIYF. Together with reference TRBV11-3 and TRBJ1-3, the CDR3 gives the full variable domain: EAGVVQSPRYKIIEKKQPVAFWCNPISGHNTLYWYLQNLGQGPELLIRYENEEAVDDSQLPKDRFSAERLKGVDSTLKIQPAELGDSAVYLCASSLDSYSGNTIYFGEGSWLTVV.

The chain employs TRBV5-1 and TRBJ2-7; D possibly corresponds to TRBD2 (6 bases). The germline V gene encodes CDR1 SGHRS and CDR2 YFSETQ. The CDR3 consists of 14 residues. V was pared by 4 bases and J by 2 bases, with 13 bases between. Here the CDR3 DNA reads TGCGCCAGCAGCATCGGGAGTTCGGCCTACGAGCAGTACTTC. It yields the protein CASSIGSSAYEQYF.

There are a few counts of this clone. This chain uses TRBV28 with TRBJ2-7; TRBD2 agrees at 7 bases. With V trimmed by 6 bases and J by 2 bases, 7 bases remained unmatched. Germline CDR1 is MDHEN and CDR2 is SYDVKM. This CDR3 has 14 residues. The CDR3 coding sequence is TGTGCCAGCAGCCCAGGGCGGGAGACCTACGAGCAGTACTTC. Translating gives CASSPGRETYEQYF.